This T cell receptor (beta chain) was observed in a study of cytomegalovirus exposure and HLA in healthy donors. This clone was counted a few times. Its antigen remains unidentified. Trimming stripped 4 bases from V and 3 bases from J, with 19 bases between. Germline V CDR1 and CDR2: MDHEN, SYDVKM. The CDR3 runs 16 residues. Whole-study findings and limits: The majority of TCR sequences were rare, yet some public TCRs appeared in many donors. Cytomegalovirus-associated status was assigned to some 160 TCR beta chains.

Primers for the PCR totalled 60 Vbeta and 13 Jbeta. Sequencing was performed with immunoSEQ multiplex PCR; in TCRdb, only in-frame clones are kept and a portion is missing. The sample has 180,000 or so clones, about 75% seen once. Healthy bone marrow donors made up the cohort. The gene calls are TRBV28 and TRBJ2-7, with D possibly matching TRBD1 (5 bases). The receptor was derived from a man aged 40-49 years in good health and CMV-seropositive. The sample comprised PBMCs. CDR3 in amino acids: CASSSLQTALDYEQYF. The CDR3 nucleotides read TGTGCCAGCAGTTCCCTTCAGACAGCCCTGGACTACGAGCAGTACTTC.